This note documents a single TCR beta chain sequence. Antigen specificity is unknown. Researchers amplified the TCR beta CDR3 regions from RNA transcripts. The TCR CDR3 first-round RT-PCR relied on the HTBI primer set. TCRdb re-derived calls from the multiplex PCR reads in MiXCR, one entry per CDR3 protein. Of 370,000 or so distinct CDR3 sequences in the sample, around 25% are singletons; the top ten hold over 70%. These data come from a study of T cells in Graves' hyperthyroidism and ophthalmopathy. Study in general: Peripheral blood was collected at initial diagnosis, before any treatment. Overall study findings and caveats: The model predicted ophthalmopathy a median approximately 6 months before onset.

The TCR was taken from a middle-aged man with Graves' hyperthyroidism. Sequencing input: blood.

The CDR3 DNA reads TGTGCCAGCAGTACCCGGGACAGGGGGACTCTTATATCCTACAATGAGCAGTTCTTC. Its translation is CASSTRDRGTLISYNEQFF. The rearrangement uses TRBV12-3 or TRBV12-4 and TRBJ2-1; the match to TRBD1 covers 11 bases. CDR3 size: 19 residues. V shed 5 bases and J 1 base; nucleotides not matched to a gene: 13.